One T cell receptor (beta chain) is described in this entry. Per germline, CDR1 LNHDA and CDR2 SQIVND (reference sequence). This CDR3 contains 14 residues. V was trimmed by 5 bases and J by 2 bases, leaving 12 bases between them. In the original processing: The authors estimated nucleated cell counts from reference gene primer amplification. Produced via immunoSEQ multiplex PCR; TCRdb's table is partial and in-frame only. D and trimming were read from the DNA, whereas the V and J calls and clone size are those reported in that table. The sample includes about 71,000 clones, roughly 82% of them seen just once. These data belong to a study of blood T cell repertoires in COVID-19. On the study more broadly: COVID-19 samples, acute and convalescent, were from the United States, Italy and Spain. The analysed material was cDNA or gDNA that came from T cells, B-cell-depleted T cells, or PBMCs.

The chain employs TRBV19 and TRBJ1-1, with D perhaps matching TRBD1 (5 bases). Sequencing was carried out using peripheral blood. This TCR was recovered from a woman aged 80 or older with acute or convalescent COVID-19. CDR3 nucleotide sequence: TGTGCCAGTAGTCCTGGGACTTATAACACTGAAGCTTTCTTT. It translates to CASSPGTYNTEAFF.